This TCR beta chain was documented in a study of blood T cell repertoires in COVID-19. Study details: Collection of acute and convalescent COVID-19 samples took place in the United States, Italy and Spain. T cells, B-cell-depleted T cells, or PBMCs supplied cDNA or gDNA.

Germline V gene data show CDR1 as SEHNR and CDR2 as FQNEAQ (reference sequence). This CDR3 comprises 13 residues. J was trimmed by 9 bases and V by 4 bases; bases with no gene match: 5. Clinical history as reported by participants underpinned cohort assignment. Per the study methods: Amplifying reference gene primers gave estimates of nucleated cell counts. TCRdb's copy holds only in-frame clones and misses some; the assay was immunoSEQ multiplex PCR. V and J calls and clone size are as listed in that table; D and trimming were resolved from the DNA. Of approximately 150,000 clones listed, around four fifths are singletons.

This sequence joins TRBV7-9 and TRBJ1-1, with TRBD1 identical over 10 bases. This TCR derives from an older man who had been exposed to COVID-19. Sequences were obtained from PBMCs or T cells enriched from blood (not recorded which). DNA for the CDR3: TGTGCCAGCAGCTACGGACAGGGGGACAAAGCTTTCTTT. Its translation is CASSYGQGDKAFF.